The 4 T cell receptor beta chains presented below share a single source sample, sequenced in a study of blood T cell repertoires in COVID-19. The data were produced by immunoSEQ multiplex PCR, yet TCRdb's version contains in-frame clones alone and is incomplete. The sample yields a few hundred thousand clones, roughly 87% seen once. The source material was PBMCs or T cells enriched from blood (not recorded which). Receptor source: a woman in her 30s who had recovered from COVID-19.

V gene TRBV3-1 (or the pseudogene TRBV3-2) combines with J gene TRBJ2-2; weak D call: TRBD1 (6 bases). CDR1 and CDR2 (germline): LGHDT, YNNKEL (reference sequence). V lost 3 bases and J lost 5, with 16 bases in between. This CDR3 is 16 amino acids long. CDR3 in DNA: TGTGCCAGCAGCCAGAAGACAGGTTTGTGGACCGGGGAGCTGTTTTTT. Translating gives CASSQKTGLWTGELFF.

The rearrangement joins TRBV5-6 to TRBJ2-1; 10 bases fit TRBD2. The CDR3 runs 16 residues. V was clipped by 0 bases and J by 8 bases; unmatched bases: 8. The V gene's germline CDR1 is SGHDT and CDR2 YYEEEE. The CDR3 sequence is CASSLAAAGGPHEQFF. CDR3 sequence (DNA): TGTGCCAGCAGCTTGGCGGCAGCGGGGGGGCCCCATGAGCAGTTCTTC.

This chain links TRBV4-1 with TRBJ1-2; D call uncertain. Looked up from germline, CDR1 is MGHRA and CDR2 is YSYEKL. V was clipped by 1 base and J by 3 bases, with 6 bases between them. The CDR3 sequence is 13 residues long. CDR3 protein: CASSQVGDYGYTF. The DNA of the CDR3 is TGCGCCAGCAGCCAAGTCGGTGACTATGGCTACACCTTC.

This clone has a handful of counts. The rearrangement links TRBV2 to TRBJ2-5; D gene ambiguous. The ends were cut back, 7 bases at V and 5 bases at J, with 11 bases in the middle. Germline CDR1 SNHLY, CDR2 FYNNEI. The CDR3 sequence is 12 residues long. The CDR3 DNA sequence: TGTGCCAGCACGGGTACCCGCGAGACCCAGTACTTC. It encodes CASTGTRETQYF.